What follows are 10 T cell receptor beta chains derived from one specimen sequenced in a study of blood T cell repertoires in COVID-19. Profiled with immunoSEQ multiplex PCR; TCRdb holds only in-frame clones, not every one. The data show some 370,000 clones, more than 70% seen once. Sequenced: peripheral blood. The receptors were gathered from a man between 40 and 49 years old with acute or convalescent COVID-19.

There are a few counts of this clone. The chain is built from TRBV18 and TRBJ1-2; 7 nucleotides align to TRBD1. Losses at the gene ends were 3 bases for V and 8 bases for J; bases not matched to a gene: 9. The CDR3 consists of 14 residues. Germline CDR1 and CDR2: KGHSH and LQKENI. The CDR3 spells CASSPPGGLRGYTF. In DNA form, the CDR3 reads TGTGCCAGCTCACCTCCAGGGGGACTTCGGGGCTACACCTTC.

V usage is TRBV10-3 and J usage is TRBJ2-2; possibly TRBD1 for D (5 bases). In germline, CDR1 is ENHRY, CDR2 SYGVKD. The CDR3 totals 14 residues. Trimming shortened V by 3 bases and J by 1 base, and 6 bases separated the two germline ends. The CDR3 is CAISDRGNTGELFF. In DNA form, the CDR3 reads TGTGCCATCAGTGATAGGGGGAACACCGGGGAGCTGTTTTTT.

CDR3 protein: CASSLTSRNTEAFF. The CDR3 DNA reads as TGTGCCAGCAGCTTAACGTCGCGGAACACTGAAGCTTTCTTT. The rearrangement joins TRBV7-3 to TRBJ1-1; the D is unclear. Per germline, CDR1 SGHTA and CDR2 FQGTGA. Trimming removed 0 bases at V and 1 base at J, with 6 bases between. The CDR3 is made up of 14 amino acids.

J is TRBJ1-2 and V is TRBV30; the D is unclear. V was shortened by 0 bases and J by 8 bases, with 13 bases between the two germline ends. Looked up from germline, CDR1 is GTSNPN and CDR2 is SVGIG (reference sequence). The CDR3 contains 13 residues. CDR3 region: CAWSVELRGGYTF. The CDR3 nucleotides are TGTGCCTGGAGTGTTGAGCTCCGAGGAGGCTACACCTTC.

The chain has TRBV28 and TRBJ2-5; D possibly corresponds to TRBD1 (6 bases). Trimming pared 6 bases from V and 0 bases from J, leaving 11 bases between. The CDR3 length is 14 residues. Germline assignment: CDR1 MDHEN and CDR2 SYDVKM. The CDR3 sequence: CASSDGQYQETQYF. CDR3 nucleotide sequence: TGTGCCAGCAGCGACGGACAGTACCAAGAGACCCAGTACTTC.

This sequence joins TRBV5-4 and TRBJ1-3, with 8 bases lining up with TRBD1. CDR1 is SGHNT and CDR2 is YYREEE in the germline V gene (reference sequence). After removal of 3 bases from V and 2 bases from J, the junction contained 4 bases not matched to a gene. The CDR3 covers 15 residues. The CDR3 here is CASSSRTGPGNTIYF. CDR3 sequence (DNA): TGTGCCAGCAGCTCACGGACAGGGCCTGGAAACACCATATATTTT.

This rearrangement joins TRBV28 to TRBJ2-5; D gene ambiguous. Trimming shortened V by 2 bases and J by 3 bases, and 13 bases separated the two germline ends. Germline loops: CDR1 MDHEN, CDR2 SYDVKM. The CDR3 totals 15 residues. The CDR3 loop reads CASSLVVTLKETQYF. CDR3 nucleotide sequence: TGTGCCAGCAGTTTAGTCGTCACGCTAAAAGAGACCCAGTACTTC.

This chain joins TRBV6-2 or TRBV6-3 and TRBJ1-1; tentative D call: TRBD1 (6 bases). This CDR3 has 13 amino acids. Per germline, CDR1 MNHEY and CDR2 SVGEGT. Trimming left V 5 bases short and J 3 bases short, with 10 bases between. CDR3 nucleotide sequence: TGTGCCAGCAGTGGGACAAGGGACACTGAAGCTTTCTTT. Protein sequence: CASSGTRDTEAFF.

CDR3 sequence: CASRQTGGNYGYTF. CDR3 nucleotides: TGTGCCAGCAGACAGACAGGGGGTAACTATGGCTACACCTTC. The chain combines TRBV28 with TRBJ1-2, with 9 bases identical to TRBD1. CDR3 length: 14 residues. Germline lookup yields CDR1 MDHEN and CDR2 SYDVKM. Germline trimming cut 6 bases from V and 1 base from J; bases unmatched to any gene: 3.

The CDR3 is CASSTRLTGNSNQPQHF. The DNA for the CDR3 is TGTGCCAGCAGCACCCGGCTGACAGGGAATAGCAATCAGCCCCAGCATTTT. The chain joins TRBV7-8 to TRBJ1-5; 7 positions match TRBD1. Trimming at V came to 5 bases and at J to 0 bases, leaving 10 bases not matched to a gene. This CDR3 comprises 17 residues. Germline V CDR1 and CDR2: SGHVS, FQNEAQ. The full variable domain, with the rest looked up from reference TRBV7-8 and TRBJ1-5, is GAGVSQSPRYKVAKRGQDVALRCDPISGHVSLFWYQQALGQGPEFLTYFQNEAQLDKSGLPSDRFFAERPEGSVSTLKIQRTQQEDSAVYLCASSTRLTGNSNQPQHFGDGTRLSIL.